The 26 T cell receptor beta chains below all came from one sample that was sequenced in a study of identical twins. TCRdb re-called the 5' RACE reads through MiXCR, storing one row per CDR3 protein. There are 640,000 or so distinct CDR3 sequences in the sample; 5.5% to 6.5% occur only once, and approximately 1.6% lies in the top ten. Specimen: naive T cells sorted from blood. The receptors derive from a man between 18 and 35 years old in good health.

This clonotype was observed at least ten times. The CDR3 is CASSQVTADLTETQYF. The CDR3 region has the DNA TGTGCCAGCAGCCAAGTGACAGCGGATTTAACGGAGACCCAGTACTTC. J is TRBJ2-5 and V is TRBV4-2; the D call may be TRBD1 or TRBD2 (5 bases each). V shed 1 base and J shed 5 bases, with 17 bases lying between them. This CDR3 region has 16 residues. Looked up from germline, CDR1 is LGHNA and CDR2 is YNFKEQ.

Many counts were recorded for this clonotype. The V and J genes are TRBV5-5 and TRBJ1-4; TRBD1 matches at 7 bases. Germline trimming cut 4 bases from V and 3 bases from J; bases unmatched to any gene: 6. This CDR3 spans 15 amino acids. Looked up from germline, CDR1 is SGHKS and CDR2 is YYEKEE (reference sequence). The CDR3 loop is CASSNQGGPNEKLFF. CDR3 DNA sequence: TGTGCCAGCAGCAATCAGGGGGGACCTAATGAAAAACTGTTTTTT.

This clonotype has ten or more counts. The V and J genes are TRBV2 and TRBJ2-2; D uncertain. Germline V CDR1 and CDR2: SNHLY, FYNNEI. The CDR3 sequence is 14 residues long. V was clipped by 7 bases and J by 0 bases, with 9 bases between them. This CDR3 reads CASMVNANTGELFF. CDR3 nucleotides: TGTGCCAGCATGGTCAACGCGAACACCGGGGAGCTGTTTTTT.

This clonotype has a count of ten or more. The chain uses TRBV5-1 and TRBJ2-7; 8 positions match TRBD1. Germline lookup yields CDR1 SGHRS and CDR2 YFSETQ. The CDR3 runs to 14 residues. The junction had 4 bases not matched to a gene; V was cut back by 1 base and J by 4 bases. DNA for the CDR3: TGCGCCAGCAGCTTGTCAGGGGGCACATACGAGCAGTACGTC. It specifies CASSLSGGTYEQYV.

Ten or more counts support this clonotype. V gene TRBV5-1 combines with J gene TRBJ2-3, with a tentative D call TRBD1 (6 bases). CDR3 length: 14 residues. V lost 0 bases and J 8 bases, leaving 13 bases between the germline ends. Germline assignment: CDR1 SGHRS and CDR2 YFSETQ. CDR3 loop: CASSLESGTPTQYF. The CDR3 DNA reads TGCGCCAGCAGCTTGGAATCCGGGACACCTACGCAGTATTTT.

In this sample, this clonotype turned up a few times. The chain is built from TRBV19 and TRBJ2-1; TRBD1 is a possible D gene (5 bases). Germline CDR1 is LNHDA and CDR2 is SQIVND (reference sequence). V was clipped by 4 bases and J by 0 bases, with 16 bases between them. The CDR3 runs 17 residues. The CDR3 spells CASSTRKGRSSYNEQFF. Written as DNA, the CDR3 is TGTGCCAGTAGTACCCGTAAGGGGCGGAGCTCCTACAATGAGCAGTTCTTC.

The chain carries TRBV15 and TRBJ2-7; TRBD1 matches at 9 bases. CDR1 is LNHNV, CDR2 YYDKDF, per germline (reference sequence). The CDR3 runs to 16 residues. Germline trimming cut 3 bases from V and 2 bases from J; bases unmatched to any gene: 8. CDR3 sequence (DNA): TGTGCCACCAGCAGGAGGCCGGGACAGGGTGCCTACGAGCAGTACTTC. This translates into CATSRRPGQGAYEQYF.

The chain links TRBV15 to TRBJ1-5; maybe TRBD1 (5 bases). Deletions cut 4 bases from V and 1 base from J, with 14 bases between. The CDR3 extends over 16 amino acids. Germline CDR1 is LNHNV and CDR2 is YYDKDF (reference sequence). The CDR3 sequence: CATSNLWQGSNQPQHF. The DNA of the CDR3 is TGTGCCACCAGCAATCTGTGGCAGGGAAGCAATCAGCCCCAGCATTTT.

V usage is TRBV4-3 and J usage is TRBJ2-1; D ambiguous. The V and J ends lost 1 base and 4 bases respectively, with 11 bases between them. The CDR3 covers 15 residues. CDR1 is LGHNA and CDR2 is YSLEER in the germline V gene. As DNA, the CDR3 is TGCGCCAGCAGCCAAGCCTCAGCGCCATACAATGAGCAGTTCTTC. Its translation is CASSQASAPYNEQFF.

This clonotype showed up many times. The chain has TRBV2 and TRBJ1-5; D is undetermined. Deletions cut 11 bases from V and 5 bases from J, with 16 bases between. The CDR3 is made up of 13 amino acids. Germline-derived CDR1 and CDR2 are SNHLY and FYNNEI. CDR3 protein: CAGSTGYDQPQHF. Written as DNA, the CDR3 is TGTGCCGGATCTACGGGGTACGATCAGCCCCAGCATTTT.

This clonotype was picked up a small number of times. The J gene is TRBJ2-1, the V gene TRBV5-5; TRBD2 matches 7 bases. The CDR3 covers 18 residues. J was trimmed by 3 bases and V by 0 bases; bases with no gene match: 12. The germline gives CDR1 SGHKS, CDR2 YYEKEE (reference sequence). For the CDR3, the DNA is TGTGCCAGCAGCTTGGCACTAGCGTGGGGGAAGATCTACAATGAGCAGTTCTTC. It translates to CASSLALAWGKIYNEQFF. The entire variable domain, with the rest obtained from reference TRBV5-5 and TRBJ2-1, is as follows: DAGVTQSPTHLIKTRGQQVTLRCSPISGHKSVSWYQQVLGQGPQFIFQYYEKEERGRGNFPDRFSARQFPNYSSELNVNALLLGDSALYLCASSLALAWGKIYNEQFFGPGTRLTVL.

In its sample, this clonotype was seen many times. This chain links TRBV12-3 or TRBV12-4 with TRBJ2-5; TRBD2 agrees at 8 bases. The CDR3 runs 16 residues. The J segment lost 0 bases and the V segment lost 7 bases, leaving 10 bases of the junction unmatched. The chain's CDR3 is CASTTGGGRNQETQYF. For the CDR3, the DNA is TGTGCCAGCACCACTGGGGGCGGGAGGAACCAAGAGACCCAGTACTTC.

This clonotype came up many times. The chain employs TRBV12-3 or TRBV12-4 and TRBJ2-3; perhaps D is TRBD1 or TRBD2 (7 bases each). Deletions cut 8 bases from V and 8 bases from J, with 14 bases between. This CDR3 is 12 amino acids long. The CDR3 DNA sequence: TGTGCCAGCCAGTCAGGGGGGGGTACGCAGTATTTT. Translating gives CASQSGGGTQYF.

J is TRBJ1-1 and V is TRBV30; 7 bases match TRBD1. Germline trimming cut 8 bases from V and 4 bases from J; bases unmatched to any gene: 10. The length of the CDR3 is 13 residues. The V gene's germline CDR1 is GTSNPN and CDR2 SVGIG (reference sequence). Here the CDR3 reads CAGDETGTTEAFF. CDR3 DNA: TGTGCCGGGGACGAGACAGGGACCACTGAAGCTTTCTTT.

V gene TRBV18 combines with J gene TRBJ2-1; 12 nucleotides agree with TRBD2. Germline V gene lookup returns CDR1 KGHSH and CDR2 LQKENI. Trimming at V came to 0 bases and at J to 0 bases, leaving 9 bases not matched to a gene. The CDR3 runs 20 residues. CDR3 nucleotide sequence: TGTGCCAGCTCACCACCGCCTAGCGGGAGGGAAGTAAGCTCCTACAATGAGCAGTTCTTC. Protein product: CASSPPPSGREVSSYNEQFF.

At least ten counts were recorded for this clonotype. The V gene is TRBV3-1, the J gene TRBJ2-1; TRBD2 matches at 7 bases. Germline CDR1 LGHDT, CDR2 YNNKEL (reference sequence). The CDR3 totals 15 residues. Germline trimming cut 6 bases from V and 7 bases from J; bases unmatched to any gene: 12. The CDR3 sequence: CASRTSGALGNEQFF. CDR3 nucleotides: TGTGCCAGCAGGACCAGCGGGGCCCTGGGTAATGAGCAGTTCTTC.

This clonotype was detected many times. V is TRBV29-1 and J is TRBJ1-2, with D hard to call. This CDR3 spans 14 amino acids. Germline lookup yields CDR1 SQVTM and CDR2 ANQGSEA. V gave up 3 bases and J gave up 1 base, with 12 bases separating them. For the CDR3, the DNA is TGCAGCGTTGATTCGAACAGTCTTAACTATGGCTACACCTTC. Its translation: CSVDSNSLNYGYTF.

This clonotype turned up a few times. The chain combines TRBV24-1 with TRBJ1-5; D is perhaps TRBD1 (6 bases). V lost 3 bases, J lost 3 bases, and 17 bases lay in between. In germline, CDR1 is KGHDR, CDR2 SFDVKD. The CDR3 covers 17 residues. The CDR3 loop is CATSDTKGGIVNQPQHF. The CDR3 DNA reads as TGTGCCACCAGTGATACCAAAGGGGGAATCGTCAATCAGCCCCAGCATTTT.

This clonotype has ten or more counts. This chain uses TRBV5-1 with TRBJ1-2, with D tentatively TRBD1 (6 bases). The V gene's germline CDR1 is SGHRS and CDR2 YFSETQ. CDR3 length: 15 amino acids. Trimming removed 2 bases at V and 0 bases at J, with 11 bases between. CDR3 amino acids: CASSLSQGSNYGYTF. The CDR3 DNA reads TGCGCCAGCAGCTTATCGCAGGGGTCTAACTATGGCTACACCTTC.

At least ten counts were recorded for this clonotype. V is TRBV24-1 and J is TRBJ2-2, with 10 bases lining up with TRBD2. Unmatched junction bases numbered 3, after V lost 2 bases and J lost 1 base. This CDR3 has 17 residues. Germline CDR1 reads KGHDR; CDR2 reads SFDVKD. The CDR3 DNA is TGTGCCACCAGTGATTGGGGACTAGCGAGGAACACCGGGGAGCTGTTTTTT. Translated, it gives CATSDWGLARNTGELFF.

This chain links TRBV29-1 with TRBJ2-3, with TRBD2 matching over 8 bases. This CDR3 is built from 16 residues. CDR1 is SQVTM, CDR2 ANQGSEA, per germline. With 3 bases clipped from V and 2 bases from J, the junction kept 10 bases outside the gene matches. The chain's CDR3 is CSVELGAGGPTDTQYF. The CDR3 DNA sequence: TGCAGCGTTGAGCTGGGGGCGGGAGGTCCCACAGATACGCAGTATTTT.

This clonotype showed up many times. CDR3 nucleotide sequence: TGCGCCAGCAGCCAAGAGGGCTCCTATGGCTACACCTTC. Its protein is CASSQEGSYGYTF. The V call is TRBV4-3, the J call TRBJ1-2, with D hard to call. In germline, CDR1 is LGHNA, CDR2 YSLEER. The V end was cut by 0 bases, the J end by 4 bases, with 6 bases between. This CDR3 has 13 amino acids.

This clonotype was counted ten times or more. This sequence joins TRBV7-6 and TRBJ1-1; no definite D call. Germline V CDR1 and CDR2: SGHVS, FNYEAQ. The ends were cut back, 5 bases at V and 8 bases at J, with 18 bases in the middle. The CDR3 totals 14 residues. The chain's CDR3 is CASSPGLRQTEAFF. CDR3 sequence (DNA): TGTGCCAGCAGCCCGGGCCTAAGACAAACCGAAGCTTTCTTT.

This clonotype has a count of ten or more. The chain carries TRBV12-3 or TRBV12-4 and TRBJ2-1; 8 positions match TRBD1. The V and J ends lost 2 bases and 8 bases, in that order; junction bases with no gene match: 8. This CDR3 comprises 15 residues. The CDR3 DNA follows: TGTGCCAGCAGTTTATACGGGACAGGTCACGATGAGCAGTTCTTC. It codes for CASSLYGTGHDEQFF.

At least ten counts were recorded for this clonotype. The chain combines TRBV5-1 with TRBJ2-2, with D uncertain. CDR1 SGHRS and CDR2 YFSETQ come from the germline V gene. This CDR3 has 15 amino acids. V lost 7 bases, J lost 2 bases, and 15 bases lay in between. The chain's CDR3 is CASARAELNTGELFF. In DNA form, the CDR3 reads TGCGCCAGCGCCCGGGCGGAACTCAACACCGGGGAGCTGTTTTTT.

V is TRBV5-1 and J is TRBJ2-3; possibly TRBD2 for D (5 bases). The V gene lost 2 bases and the J gene lost 5 bases, with 27 bases spanning the gap. Germline CDR1 is SGHRS and CDR2 is YFSETQ. This CDR3 contains 19 residues. The chain's CDR3 is CASSFGLHRGQMVEDTQYF. The CDR3 region has the DNA TGCGCCAGCAGCTTCGGACTCCACCGGGGTCAAATGGTTGAAGATACGCAGTATTTT.